What follows are 32 T cell receptor beta chains derived from one specimen sequenced in a study of blood T cell repertoires in COVID-19. Only in-frame clones appear in the TCRdb table, and some are missing; sequencing was by immunoSEQ multiplex PCR. The data contain about 240,000 clones, about 89% of them singletons. Specimen: PBMCs or T cells enriched from blood (not recorded which). These receptors were taken from a woman aged 25 to 39 who had recovered from COVID-19.

This clone was recorded once. The chain is built from TRBV15 and TRBJ1-5, with 7 bases aligning to TRBD1. Germline CDR1 reads LNHNV; CDR2 reads YYDKDF (reference sequence). V shed 5 bases and J 3 bases; nucleotides not matched to a gene: 7. CDR3 length equals 15 residues. The CDR3 DNA is TGTGCCACCAGCCCGACAGGGTGGTACAATCAGCCCCAGCATTTT. Encoded protein: CATSPTGWYNQPQHF.

The gene calls are TRBV6-6 and TRBJ1-1; 7 positions agree with TRBD1. With 5 bases clipped from V and 1 base from J, the junction kept 7 bases outside the gene matches. The CDR3 contains 15 residues. Germline V gene sequence: CDR1 MNHNY, CDR2 SVGAGI (reference sequence). CDR3 sequence: CASSNTGAANTEAFF. The DNA of the CDR3 is TGTGCCAGCAGTAACACAGGGGCCGCGAACACTGAAGCTTTCTTT.

The gene calls are TRBV6-2 or TRBV6-3 and TRBJ2-1; D gene unclear. The ends were cut back, 0 bases at V and 9 bases at J, with 9 bases in the middle. CDR3 length: 13 residues. Germline loops: CDR1 MNHEY, CDR2 SVGEGT. CDR3 DNA: TGTGCCAGCAGTTACTCGTTTCTCTTTGAGCAGTTCTTC. Amino acid sequence: CASSYSFLFEQFF.

The chain carries TRBV10-3 and TRBJ2-2; TRBD2 matches at 9 bases. In germline, CDR1 is ENHRY, CDR2 SYGVKD. The CDR3 spans 16 residues. V shed 0 bases, J shed 5 bases, and the junction held 4 bases outside the gene matches. The CDR3 reads CAISESSGRRTGELFF. The CDR3 DNA reads as TGTGCCATCAGTGAGTCGAGCGGGAGGAGAACCGGGGAGCTGTTTTTT.

This chain joins TRBV11-2 and TRBJ2-2; 10 nucleotides align to TRBD2. The CDR3 totals 17 residues. J gave up 4 bases and V 5 bases, and 10 bases lay outside the gene matches. Per germline, CDR1 SGHAT and CDR2 FQNNGV. The CDR3 bases are TGTGCCAGCAGCGTAAATAGCGGGAGGACCCCCACCGGGGAGCTGTTTTTT. Translating gives CASSVNSGRTPTGELFF.

This clone was seen only once. This rearrangement joins TRBV9 to TRBJ2-3, with no clear D. CDR3 length: 15 amino acids. Germline V gives CDR1 SGDLS, CDR2 YYNGEE. Trimming pared 0 bases from V and 2 bases from J, leaving 10 bases between. CDR3 DNA sequence: TGTGCCAGCAGCGTAGAGCCCCCCCCCACAGATACGCAGTATTTT. This translates into CASSVEPPPTDTQYF.

This clone was counted between two and nine times. The chain links TRBV5-6 to TRBJ2-1; D is possibly TRBD1 (6 bases). The CDR3 extends over 13 amino acids. The germline V gene encodes CDR1 SGHDT and CDR2 YYEEEE. V dropped 7 bases and J dropped 4 bases, with 12 bases sitting between them. CDR3 nucleotide sequence: TGTGCCAGCGGCGACACAGGGTACAATGAGCAGTTCTTC. It specifies CASGDTGYNEQFF.

This clone was recorded a few times. The chain joins TRBV10-3 to TRBJ1-1; no clear D gene. The CDR3 covers 12 residues. The V end lost 10 bases, the J end lost 4 bases, and 13 bases lay between the germline ends. CDR1 and CDR2 (germline): ENHRY, SYGVKD. CDR3 residues: CATIREGTEAFF. DNA for the CDR3: TGTGCCACCATCCGGGAGGGCACTGAAGCTTTCTTT.

The count of this clone is one. The chain recombines TRBV7-8 with TRBJ2-7, with 13 bases aligning to TRBD2. J lost 7 bases, V lost 4 bases, and 4 bases had no gene match. The CDR3 consists of 14 residues. CDR1 and CDR2 from the germline V gene are SGHVS and FQNEAQ. The chain's CDR3 is CASSSTSGRREQYF. In DNA, the CDR3 is TGTGCCAGCAGCTCGACTAGCGGGAGGCGGGAGCAGTACTTC. The variable domain in full, with the rest retrieved from reference TRBV7-8 and TRBJ2-7, is GAGVSQSPRYKVAKRGQDVALRCDPISGHVSLFWYQQALGQGPEFLTYFQNEAQLDKSGLPSDRFFAERPEGSVSTLKIQRTQQEDSAVYLCASSSTSGRREQYFGPGTRLTVT.

V and J are TRBV29-1 and TRBJ2-5; 11 positions match TRBD1. The V and J ends lost 0 bases and 4 bases, in that order; junction bases with no gene match: 7. The CDR3 sequence is 16 residues long. Germline loops: CDR1 SQVTM, CDR2 ANQGSEA. The DNA for the CDR3 is TGCAGCGTTGAAGATAGAAGGACAGGGGGCAGAGAGACCCAGTACTTC. It specifies CSVEDRRTGGRETQYF.

V is TRBV4-2 and J is TRBJ2-7; TRBD2 aligns across 7 bases. After removal of 0 bases from V and 3 bases from J, the junction contained 5 bases not matched to a gene. CDR1 LGHNA and CDR2 YNFKEQ come from the germline V gene. This CDR3 has 15 residues. Here the CDR3 reads CASSQEPGGGYEQYF. The CDR3 nucleotides read TGTGCCAGCAGCCAAGAACCGGGAGGAGGCTACGAGCAGTACTTC.

The V and J genes are TRBV28 and TRBJ1-5, with a tentative D call TRBD1 (6 bases). Trimming left V 5 bases short and J 6 bases short, with 11 bases between. Germline CDR1 is MDHEN and CDR2 is SYDVKM. This CDR3 comprises 13 residues. The CDR3 sequence is CASSAGVGQPQHF. The DNA of the CDR3 is TGTGCCAGCAGTGCAGGGGTGGGTCAGCCCCAGCATTTT.

The V gene is TRBV14, the J gene TRBJ1-1; 9 positions match TRBD1. The CDR3 is 16 amino acids. V dropped 4 bases and J dropped 1; count of bases not matched to a gene: 7. CDR1 is SGHDN, CDR2 FVKESK, per germline. The CDR3 spells CASSLLPGQGNTEAFF. Here the CDR3 DNA reads TGTGCCAGCAGCCTACTGCCGGGACAGGGGAACACTGAAGCTTTCTTT.

The CDR3 protein is CASSLRGGGEGDEKLFF. The CDR3 coding sequence is TGTGCCAGCAGCTTAAGGGGCGGCGGAGAAGGGGATGAAAAACTGTTTTTT. The gene calls are TRBV11-2 and TRBJ1-4; D possibly corresponds to TRBD1 (5 bases). Germline CDR1 SGHAT, CDR2 FQNNGV. CDR3 size: 17 residues. V was cut by 2 bases and J by 6 bases, with 19 bases left in between.

The CDR3 DNA sequence: TGTGCCAGCAGGAAACTCACAAGGGGTTCTAATGAAAAACTGTTTTTT. Its translation: CASRKLTRGSNEKLFF. The J gene is TRBJ1-4, the V gene TRBV27; weak D call: TRBD1 (5 bases). Germline V gene lookup returns CDR1 MNHEY and CDR2 SMNVEV (reference sequence). V lost 6 bases and J 3 bases, leaving 17 bases between the germline ends. This CDR3 is built from 16 residues.

The CDR3 DNA is TGCGCCAGCAGCTTAGACATGCTGAACACTGAAGCTTTCTTT. Translating gives CASSLDMLNTEAFF. J is TRBJ1-1 and V is TRBV5-1, with D unresolved. This CDR3 is 14 amino acids long. The V gene lost 2 bases and the J gene lost 0 bases, with 8 bases spanning the gap. Germline-derived CDR1 and CDR2 are SGHRS and YFSETQ.

J is TRBJ2-7 and V is TRBV5-6, with D possibly being TRBD1 (6 bases). Germline values: CDR1 SGHDT, CDR2 YYEEEE. V was trimmed by 2 bases and J by 3 bases, leaving 12 bases between them. This CDR3 has 14 residues. The CDR3 loop reads CASSFVTGNYEQYF. Here the CDR3 DNA reads TGTGCCAGCAGCTTCGTGACAGGTAACTACGAGCAGTACTTC. Full variable domain (missing parts from reference TRBV5-6 and TRBJ2-7): DAGVTQSPTHLIKTRGQQVTLRCSPKSGHDTVSWYQQALGQGPQFIFQYYEEEERQRGNFPDRFSGHQFPNYSSELNVNALLLGDSALYLCASSFVTGNYEQYFGPGTRLTVT.

This clone was detected once. The chain uses TRBV29-1 and TRBJ1-1; the D is unclear. Germline V gene sequence: CDR1 SQVTM, CDR2 ANQGSEA. There are 11 residues in the CDR3. Between the trimmed V and J ends, which lost 0 bases and 8 bases, there was a span of 7 bases. CDR3 coding DNA: TGCAGCGTTGAAGAGATCAGGGAAGCTTTCTTT. This sequence encodes CSVEEIREAFF.

The gene calls are TRBV5-1 and TRBJ1-1; possibly TRBD1 for D (5 bases). The CDR3 consists of 14 residues. V lost 2 bases and J lost 1, with 9 bases in between. CDR1 is SGHRS and CDR2 is YFSETQ in the germline V gene. CDR3 sequence (DNA): TGCGCCAGCAGCTTCCGGGGGACGAACACTGAAGCTTTCTTT. Protein: CASSFRGTNTEAFF.

The rearrangement uses TRBV28 and TRBJ1-4; 7 bases map to TRBD1. V gave up 5 bases and J gave up 7 bases; unmatched junction bases: 7. Germline lookup yields CDR1 MDHEN and CDR2 SYDVKM. The CDR3 extends over 14 amino acids. Written as DNA, the CDR3 is TGTGCCAGCAGTAATAGGGGGCTCTCTGAAAAACTGTTTTTT. This encodes CASSNRGLSEKLFF.

The J gene is TRBJ1-2, the V gene TRBV6-5; 8 bases map to TRBD1. V was clipped by 6 bases and J by 8 bases; unmatched bases: 5. Germline V gene data show CDR1 as MNHEY and CDR2 as SVGAGI. The length of the CDR3 is 12 residues. The CDR3 region is CASRAPGGGYTF. CDR3 nucleotides: TGTGCCAGCAGGGCCCCAGGGGGCGGCTACACCTTC.

The V gene is TRBV5-1, the J gene TRBJ1-1, with D maybe TRBD1 (5 bases). The CDR3 is made up of 16 amino acids. Germline V gene sequence: CDR1 SGHRS, CDR2 YFSETQ. Trimming took 2 bases from V and 1 from J, leaving 15 bases between them. DNA for the CDR3: TGCGCCAGCAGCTTAGGGGATTTGAGGAGGAACACTGAAGCTTTCTTT. Its translation: CASSLGDLRRNTEAFF.

The chain joins TRBV6-6 to TRBJ1-2, with TRBD1 matching 8 bases. The CDR3 runs to 16 residues. The V gene end was trimmed by 6 bases and the J gene end by 0 bases; junction bases not matched to a gene: 9. In germline, CDR1 is MNHNY, CDR2 SVGAGI (reference sequence). The CDR3 nucleotides read TGTGCCAGCAGACGGAGCAGGGGGCTAGCTAACTATGGCTACACCTTC. Translation gives CASRRSRGLANYGYTF.

J is TRBJ1-2 and V is TRBV6-5; 8 nucleotides align to TRBD1. V shed 7 bases and J 4 bases; nucleotides not matched to a gene: 8. The CDR3 covers 14 residues. The germline V gene encodes CDR1 MNHEY and CDR2 SVGAGI. For the CDR3, the DNA is TGTGCCAGCATTCTGACAGGGGCGTTCTATGGCTACACCTTC. Translated, it gives CASILTGAFYGYTF.

The chain couples TRBV6-2 or TRBV6-3 to TRBJ2-1; tentative D call: TRBD2 (8 bases). Germline assignment: CDR1 MNHEY and CDR2 SVGEGT. The CDR3 is 16 amino acids. V lost 0 bases and J 4 bases, leaving 13 bases between the germline ends. In DNA, the CDR3 is TGTGCCAGCAGTTACTCCGGGAGGGGGCGTTACAATGAGCAGTTCTTC. It codes for CASSYSGRGRYNEQFF.

The CDR3 DNA is TGTGCCAGCGGGAGGGAGATGAACTATGGCTACACCTTC. Its protein is CASGREMNYGYTF. The chain links TRBV7-9 to TRBJ1-2; D unresolved. CDR3 length: 13 residues. Germline V gene sequence: CDR1 SEHNR, CDR2 FQNEAQ (reference sequence). With 8 bases removed from V and 2 bases from J, the gap between germline ends came to 12 bases.

V gene TRBV14 combines with J gene TRBJ2-3; 10 bases agree with TRBD2. CDR1 and CDR2 (germline): SGHDN, FVKESK. The V and J ends lost 8 bases and 3 bases, in that order; junction bases with no gene match: 26. This CDR3 region has 21 residues. CDR3 bases: TGTGCCAGCCGACTAATGGCGCCCCTAGCGGGAGAGTTGGTAAAAACAGATACGCAGTATTTT. This encodes CASRLMAPLAGELVKTDTQYF.

The CDR3 DNA reads as TGCGCCAGCAGCACCGGACTAGCGGGAGCTCTCGCAGATACGCAGTATTTT. Protein product: CASSTGLAGALADTQYF. V usage is TRBV5-1 and J usage is TRBJ2-3; 13 positions match TRBD2. The CDR3 has 17 residues. The junction had 9 bases not matched to a gene; V was cut back by 4 bases and J by 4 bases. Germline V gene sequence: CDR1 SGHRS, CDR2 YFSETQ.

The gene calls are TRBV27 and TRBJ1-2; D possibly corresponds to TRBD1 (6 bases). CDR1 and CDR2 (germline): MNHEY, SMNVEV (reference sequence). V dropped 3 bases and J dropped 3 bases, with 11 bases sitting between them. The CDR3 is 14 amino acids. The CDR3 region is CASSFTTGDYGYTF. CDR3 sequence (DNA): TGTGCCAGCAGTTTTACGACAGGAGACTATGGCTACACCTTC.

V gene TRBV7-9 combines with J gene TRBJ2-3; D perhaps matches TRBD2 (6 bases). Between the trimmed V and J ends, which lost 5 bases and 1 base, there was a span of 16 bases. Per the germline V gene, CDR1 is SEHNR and CDR2 is FQNEAQ (reference sequence). This CDR3 is 16 amino acids long. The CDR3 DNA reads TGTGCCAGCAGCCCCATGGGGGGATACGGCACAGATACGCAGTATTTT. The encoded protein is CASSPMGGYGTDTQYF. Together with reference TRBV7-9 and TRBJ2-3, the CDR3 gives the full variable domain: DTGVSQNPRHKITKRGQNVTFRCDPISEHNRLYWYRQTLGQGPEFLTYFQNEAQLEKSRLLSDRFSAERPKGSFSTLEIQRTEQGDSAMYLCASSPMGGYGTDTQYFGPGTRLTVL.

This clone appeared once. The chain uses TRBV27 and TRBJ2-7, with 7 bases matching TRBD1. There are 13 residues in the CDR3. With 11 bases clipped from V and 2 bases from J, the junction kept 9 bases outside the gene matches. Germline-derived CDR1 and CDR2 are MNHEY and SMNVEV (reference sequence). CDR3 nucleotide sequence: TGTGCCCGCGACCACAGGGGAACCTACGAGCAGTACTTC. This gives the protein CARDHRGTYEQYF.

The chain links TRBV4-3 to TRBJ2-1; D may be TRBD1 (5 bases). The V end was cut by 1 base, the J end by 1 base, with 8 bases between. Germline loops: CDR1 LGHNA, CDR2 YSLEER. The CDR3 consists of 15 residues. CDR3 nucleotide sequence: TGCGCCAGCAGCCAAGCTCCAGGGTCCTACAATGAGCAGTTCTTC. Its translation: CASSQAPGSYNEQFF.